These 18 T cell receptor beta chains originate from one sample sequenced in a study of T cells after yellow fever vaccination. Each CDR3 protein is one row after TCRdb ran MiXCR on the 5' RACE reads. In the table there are about 53,000 distinct CDR3 sequences, approximately 6.5% of which are singletons. Sequencing was performed on CD8+ T cells sorted from PBMCs, taken on the day of the first yellow fever vaccination. The source of these receptors is a man aged 18 to 30 who received the YFV17D yellow fever vaccine.

The V and J genes are TRBV7-2 and TRBJ2-3; 7 bases map to TRBD1. CDR3 length: 15 amino acids. Per the germline V gene, CDR1 is SGHTA and CDR2 is FQGNSA. Germline trimming cut 7 bases from V and 0 bases from J; bases unmatched to any gene: 7. The DNA of the CDR3 is TGTGCCAGCACCCCCGGGACAGCGAGCACAGATACGCAGTATTTT. This encodes CASTPGTASTDTQYF.

Remarks on this clonotype: This clone may be a read error of a much larger clone one base away. This chain connects TRBV29-1 to TRBJ2-1; the D is unclear. The CDR3 has 11 residues. CDR1 and CDR2 from the germline V gene are SQVTM and ANQGSEA. V was shortened by 0 bases and J by 7 bases, with 4 bases between the two germline ends. CDR3: CSVEDKNEQFF. The CDR3 DNA follows: TGCAGCGTTGAAGATAAAAATGAGCAGTTCTTC.

J is TRBJ2-2 and V is TRBV7-9, with a weak D call TRBD1 (6 bases). V was pared by 4 bases and J by 0 bases, with 12 bases between. The CDR3 is 16 amino acids. CDR1 SEHNR and CDR2 FQNEAQ come from the germline V gene (reference sequence). The CDR3 DNA reads TGTGCCAGCAGCTCCCTGGGGGCCCCGAACACCGGGGAGCTGTTTTTT. Translating it yields CASSSLGAPNTGELFF.

The chain is built from TRBV5-1 and TRBJ2-3; 8 bases line up with TRBD2. J lost 4 bases, V lost 0 bases, and 1 base had no gene match. CDR1 is SGHRS and CDR2 is YFSETQ in the germline V gene. The CDR3 is 14 amino acids. The CDR3 sequence: CASSLERGPDTQYF. In nucleotides, the CDR3 is TGCGCCAGCAGCTTGGAGCGGGGGCCAGATACGCAGTATTTT.

There are many counts of this clonotype. The rearrangement uses TRBV7-8 and TRBJ2-7; D is possibly TRBD1 or TRBD2 (5 bases each). V gave up 4 bases and J gave up 4 bases, with 20 bases separating them. The length of the CDR3 is 16 residues. The germline V gene encodes CDR1 SGHVS and CDR2 FQNEAQ. CDR3 protein: CASSSSSRDGRYEQYF. The CDR3 DNA sequence: TGTGCCAGCAGCTCCTCCTCCCGGGACGGAAGATACGAGCAGTACTTC.

This clonotype has a count of ten or more. The CDR3 sequence is CASSLEGGQDYEQYV. The CDR3 coding sequence is TGCGCCAGCAGCTTGGAGGGGGGGCAAGACTACGAGCAGTACGTC. The chain recombines TRBV5-1 with TRBJ2-7; weak D call: TRBD2 (7 bases). Trimming left V 0 bases short and J 3 bases short, with 13 bases between. The CDR3 contains 15 residues. CDR1 is SGHRS, CDR2 YFSETQ, per germline.

The chain links TRBV28 to TRBJ2-7; D might be TRBD1 or TRBD2, each matching 5 bases. The CDR3 sequence is 14 residues long. Looked up from germline, CDR1 is MDHEN and CDR2 is SYDVKM. V lost 1 base and J 3 bases, leaving 10 bases between the germline ends. The CDR3 loop reads CASSLSGDGYEQYF. In DNA, the CDR3 is TGTGCCAGCAGTTTATCCGGGGACGGCTACGAGCAGTACTTC.

The V and J genes are TRBV11-2 and TRBJ1-5, with D unclear. The germline CDR1 and CDR2 sequences are SGHAT and FQNNGV. This CDR3 spans 13 amino acids. With 5 bases removed from V and 2 bases from J, the gap between germline ends came to 7 bases. The CDR3 region is CASSGERNQPQHF. The CDR3 nucleotides read TGTGCCAGCAGCGGTGAGCGCAATCAGCCCCAGCATTTT.

This rearrangement joins TRBV5-4 to TRBJ2-2, with D perhaps TRBD2 (5 bases). There are 13 residues in the CDR3. Per the germline V gene, CDR1 is SGHNT and CDR2 is YYREEE (reference sequence). Trimming pared 5 bases from V and 5 bases from J, leaving 10 bases between. For the CDR3, the DNA is TGTGCCAGCAGTGCCACGGGGACCGGGGAGCTGTTTTTT. Its protein product is CASSATGTGELFF.

This clonotype was found a few times. V usage is TRBV6-2 or TRBV6-3 and J usage is TRBJ2-3; D is unresolved. Germline V CDR1 and CDR2: MNHEY, SVGEGT. Trimming cost V 2 bases and J 2 bases, with 14 bases left between them. The CDR3 is 16 residues long. The CDR3 here is CASSYPIDFTTDTQYF. In DNA form, the CDR3 reads TGTGCCAGCAGTTACCCGATCGACTTCACCACAGATACGCAGTATTTT.

In its sample, this clonotype was seen many times. V is TRBV2 and J is TRBJ2-7; 7 nucleotides line up with TRBD1. Germline CDR1 is SNHLY and CDR2 is FYNNEI. Losses at the gene ends were 5 bases for V and 0 bases for J; bases not matched to a gene: 10. The CDR3 is 16 residues long. CDR3 protein: CASSRGQYKASYEQYF. The CDR3 DNA reads as TGTGCCAGCAGTAGGGGACAGTACAAGGCCTCCTACGAGCAGTACTTC.

Many counts were recorded for this clonotype. The CDR3 DNA reads as TGTGCCAGCACCTCTGGAGAGGAAGAGACCCAGTACTTC. Protein: CASTSGEEETQYF. V is TRBV7-9 and J is TRBJ2-5; D is uncertain. The CDR3 is made up of 13 amino acids. CDR1 is SEHNR and CDR2 is FQNEAQ in the germline V gene (reference sequence). Deletions cut 7 bases from V and 3 bases from J, with 12 bases between.

In its sample, this clonotype was seen many times. The V gene is TRBV5-1, the J gene TRBJ2-1; D is possibly TRBD2 (7 bases). CDR1 is SGHRS, CDR2 YFSETQ, per germline. V lost 1 base and J 4 bases, leaving 18 bases between the germline ends. The CDR3 spans 17 residues. The DNA for the CDR3 is TGCGCCAGCAGCTTGTGGGACACTAGCGCCAGATACAATGAGCAGTTCTTC. Translation: CASSLWDTSARYNEQFF.

At least ten counts were recorded for this clonotype. This chain's CDR3 is CASSQGWEAGADTQYF. The CDR3 DNA follows: TGCGCCAGCAGCCAAGGATGGGAAGCGGGGGCAGATACGCAGTATTTT. The chain employs TRBV4-1 and TRBJ2-3; the match to TRBD2 covers 8 bases. The trim removed 1 base at V and 4 bases at J, leaving 7 bases unmatched. CDR1 MGHRA and CDR2 YSYEKL come from the germline V gene. CDR3 length: 16 residues.

This clonotype has a count of ten or more. This chain links TRBV4-1 with TRBJ2-7; a possible D gene is TRBD2 (6 bases). Germline loops: CDR1 MGHRA, CDR2 YSYEKL. V was trimmed by 4 bases and J by 1 base, leaving 8 bases between them. CDR3 length: 13 residues. CDR3 sequence reads: CASSPGGSYEQYF. CDR3 coding DNA: TGCGCCAGCAGCCCCGGGGGTTCCTACGAGCAGTACTTC.

V gene TRBV5-1 combines with J gene TRBJ2-1; D is tentatively TRBD1 or TRBD2 (5 bases each). The germline CDR1 and CDR2 sequences are SGHRS and YFSETQ. V shed 0 bases and J shed 2 bases, with 12 bases lying between them. The CDR3 is 16 amino acids. The CDR3 loop is CASSLAQGPTYNEQFF. The CDR3 DNA follows: TGCGCCAGCAGCTTGGCCCAGGGACCCACCTACAATGAGCAGTTCTTC.

The CDR3 coding sequence is TGTGCCAGCAGTGTGGGTCGTAACTATGGCTACACCTTC. Translating gives CASSVGRNYGYTF. The chain employs TRBV25-1 and TRBJ1-2; D call uncertain. CDR3 size: 13 residues. Germline V gene lookup returns CDR1 MGHDK and CDR2 SYGVNS. Trimming took 4 bases from V and 1 from J, leaving 7 bases between them.

A word on this clonotype: Since a much larger clone is just one base distant, this may be a read error. The chain employs TRBV3-1 and TRBJ1-4, with a weak D call TRBD1 (6 bases). Germline V gives CDR1 LGHDT, CDR2 YNNKEL (reference sequence). The CDR3 consists of 15 residues. The CDR3 region has the DNA TGTGCCACCAGCCAAGGCAGGGGATGGGATGAAAAACTGTTTTTT. Translated: CATSQGRGWDEKLFF.